The source of this T cell receptor (beta chain) is a study of shared clonotypes between healthy human individuals. Germline CDR1 is MNHEY and CDR2 is SMNVEV (reference sequence). V lost 3 bases and J lost 0, with 6 bases in between. The CDR3 extends over 14 amino acids. To note about this clone: Its antigen is undetermined. Additional DNA sequences in this sample encode the identical CDR3.

Naive CD8 cells were CD45RO-negative, positively selected for CCR7, excluding terminally differentiated effector memory CD45RA+ cells. General observations from the study: The study sampled only blood, and tissue repertoires likely differ.

Several immunoSEQ plates held equal portions of the genomic DNA taken from each subset. Clones were read by immunoSEQ multiplex PCR, and TCRdb kept only the in-frame ones, dropping some. This sample has hundreds of thousands of clones, with 92% found just once. Material for sequencing was naive CD8+ T cells sorted from blood. The chain uses TRBV27 and TRBJ1-3; D not resolved. This TCR derives from a man aged 25 to 45 in good health. The CDR3 DNA reads TGTGCCAGCAGTTTGGGTGGCTCTGGAAACACCATATATTTT. Encoded protein: CASSLGGSGNTIYF.